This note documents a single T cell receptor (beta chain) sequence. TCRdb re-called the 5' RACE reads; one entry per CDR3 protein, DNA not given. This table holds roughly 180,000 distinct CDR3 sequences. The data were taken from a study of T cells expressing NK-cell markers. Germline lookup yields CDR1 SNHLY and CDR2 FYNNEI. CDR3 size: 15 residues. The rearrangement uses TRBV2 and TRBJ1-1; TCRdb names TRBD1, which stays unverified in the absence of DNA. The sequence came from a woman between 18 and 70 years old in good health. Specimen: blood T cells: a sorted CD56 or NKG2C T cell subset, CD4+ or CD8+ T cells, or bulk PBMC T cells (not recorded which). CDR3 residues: CASSDKLRTGPEAFF. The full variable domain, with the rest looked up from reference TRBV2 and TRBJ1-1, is EPEVTQTPSHQVTQMGQEVILRCVPISNHLYFYWYRQILGQKVEFLVSFYNNEISEKSEIFDDQFSVERPDGSNFTLKIRSTKLEDSAMYFCASSDKLRTGPEAFFGQGTRLTVV.